This TCR beta chain is drawn from a study of blood T cells in healthy people across ages. There are a few counts of this clonotype. Its specificity is unknown. Collection of 8.5 to 10 milliliters of peripheral blood was performed for each donor. Isolated per sample were at least 6 million PBMCs. Overall study findings and caveats: Estimates of total diversity, which came from one million sequenced T cells, were considered to be underestimates. Long-lived and aged donors differed, with more naive CD4+ cells and higher diversity in the long-lived.

CDR1 is MNHEY, CDR2 SVGAGI, per germline. This CDR3 comprises 12 residues. Trimming removed 8 bases at V and 8 bases at J, with 15 bases between. Primed by a sample-barcoded 5' primer and a J-beta primer mix, a second PCR proceeded for about 6 to 12 cycles. TCRdb recomputed calls from the 5' RACE reads with MiXCR, one row per CDR3 protein. Of 1,800,000 or so distinct CDR3 sequences listed, about two fifths are singletons. The TCR was taken from a human donor in good health. This rearrangement joins TRBV6-5 to TRBJ1-2, with a tentative D call TRBD1 (5 bases). The sequenced sample consisted of blood. The CDR3 is CASFETVGGYTF. CDR3 sequence (DNA): TGTGCCAGCTTTGAGACAGTGGGAGGCTACACCTTC.